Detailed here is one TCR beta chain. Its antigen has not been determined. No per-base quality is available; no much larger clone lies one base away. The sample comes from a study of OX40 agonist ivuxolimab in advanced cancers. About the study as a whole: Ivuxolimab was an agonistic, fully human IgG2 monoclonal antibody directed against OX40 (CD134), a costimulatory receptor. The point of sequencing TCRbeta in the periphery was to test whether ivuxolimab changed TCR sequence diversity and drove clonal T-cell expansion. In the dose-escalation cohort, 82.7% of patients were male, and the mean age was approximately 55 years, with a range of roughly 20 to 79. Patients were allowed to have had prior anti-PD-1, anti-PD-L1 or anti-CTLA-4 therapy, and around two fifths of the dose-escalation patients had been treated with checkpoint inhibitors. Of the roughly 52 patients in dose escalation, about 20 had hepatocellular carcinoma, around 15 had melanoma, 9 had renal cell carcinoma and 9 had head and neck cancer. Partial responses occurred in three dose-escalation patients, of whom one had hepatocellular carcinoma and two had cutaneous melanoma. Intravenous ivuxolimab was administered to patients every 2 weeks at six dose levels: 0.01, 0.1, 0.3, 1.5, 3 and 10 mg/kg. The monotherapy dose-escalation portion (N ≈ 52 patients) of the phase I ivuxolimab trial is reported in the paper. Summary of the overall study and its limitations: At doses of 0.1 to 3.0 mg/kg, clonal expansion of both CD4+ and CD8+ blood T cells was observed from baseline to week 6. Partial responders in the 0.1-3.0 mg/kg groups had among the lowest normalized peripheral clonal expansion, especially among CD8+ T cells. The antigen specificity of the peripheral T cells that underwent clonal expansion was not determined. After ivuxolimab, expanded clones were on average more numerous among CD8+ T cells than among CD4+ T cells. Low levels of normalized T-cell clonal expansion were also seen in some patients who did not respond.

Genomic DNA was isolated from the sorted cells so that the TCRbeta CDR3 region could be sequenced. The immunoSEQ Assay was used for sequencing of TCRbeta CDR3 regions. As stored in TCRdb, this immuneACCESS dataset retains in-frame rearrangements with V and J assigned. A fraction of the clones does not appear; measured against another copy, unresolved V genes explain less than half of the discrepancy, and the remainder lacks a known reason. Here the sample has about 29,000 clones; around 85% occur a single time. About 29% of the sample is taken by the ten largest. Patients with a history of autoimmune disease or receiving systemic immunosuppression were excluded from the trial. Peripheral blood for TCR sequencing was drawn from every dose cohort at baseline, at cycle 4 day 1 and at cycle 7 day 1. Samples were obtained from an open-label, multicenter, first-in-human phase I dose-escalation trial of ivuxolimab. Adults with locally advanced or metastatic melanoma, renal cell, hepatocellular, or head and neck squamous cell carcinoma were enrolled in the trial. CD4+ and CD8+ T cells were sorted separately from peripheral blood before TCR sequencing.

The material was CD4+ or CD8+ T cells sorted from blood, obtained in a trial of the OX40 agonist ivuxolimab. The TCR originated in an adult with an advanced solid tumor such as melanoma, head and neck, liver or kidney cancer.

The CDR3 region: CASSSTSYGRGREQFF. The nucleotides are TGTGCCAGCAGCTCCACCTCTTACGGGAGGGGCCGTGAGCAGTTCTTC. The receptor chain draws on TRBV7-9 and TRBJ2-1; 8 bases in the middle match TRBD2. Trimmed from V: 4 bases; trimmed from J: 9 bases; junction bases lacking a gene match: 14. The CDR3 has 16 amino acids, counting the end cysteine and phenylalanine. CDR3 DNA only is kept here, 48 bases in frame from base 1. Sequences SEHNR (CDR1) and FQNEAQ (CDR2) are obtained from the germline V gene (reference sequence).